The rows below give T cell receptor beta chains drawn from one sample of a study of T cell responses to AZD1222 COVID-19 vaccine. Assay: immunoSEQ multiplex PCR; the TCRdb copy retains only in-frame clones and omits some. The sample has roughly 140,000 clones; 82% are singletons. Sequences were derived from peripheral blood, sampled on day 0 of MenACWY control vaccination. Receptor source: an adult in good health. CDR3s leave out the opening cysteine and the closing phenylalanine or tryptophan. The order of the fields is V gene, clone size, CDR3 protein. Some rows mark clone size as missing; the rest say once, few, many or name a class of expanded clone.

>TRBV2|NA
ASSRTGNSPLH
>TRBV15|NA
ATSKPQWYSGGKETQY
>TRBV27|NA
ASNLRTSGGREQF
>TRBV5-1|NA
ASSPRDRLFNTEAF
>TRBV2|NA
ATSDPGHGYEQY
>TRBV10-1|NA
ASSEYPRPGSYEQY
>TRBV19|NA
ASSIWGRTEAF
>TRBV5-1|NA
ASSLDRGANTGELF
>TRBV5-1|NA
ASSLGPGAAYGYT
>TRBV2|NA
ASRPRGRYGELF
>TRBV11-2|NA
ASSIGQGPYEQY
>TRBV28|NA
ASSLAGGSYNSPLH
>TRBV5-1|NA
ASSWDTHYGYT
>TRBV7-3|NA
ASSLGGSSADTQY
>TRBV11-1|NA
ASKRYTSNTGELF
>TRBV3-1/TRBV3-2|few
ASSPTPTSTDTQY
>TRBV24-1|NA
ATGQADSYEQY
>TRBV10-2|NA
ASSGQAYTEAF
>TRBV20-1|NA
SASTSSRPQH
>TRBV18|NA
ASSPVPGSYSNQPQH
>TRBV3-1/TRBV3-2|NA
ASSQDPEIRTGELF
>TRBV19|NA
ASSQQGGFQPQH
>TRBV5-1|NA
ASSPTASKNTEAF
>TRBV10-2|few
ASSIAGDHNEQF
>TRBV2|NA
ASSDAGIPGANVLT
>TRBV23-1|NA
ASSQLWTGISYNSPLH
>TRBV5-1|NA
ASSLAADYNEQF
>TRBV11-1|NA
ASTLGHQETQY
>TRBV18|NA
ASSPRGGGSTEAF
>TRBV5-1|NA
ASSFDPPLNEQF
>TRBV28|NA
ASSLFGRVEVLNIQY
>TRBV7-2|NA
ASSSDSYEKLF
>TRBV3-1/TRBV3-2|NA
ASSQAGSGNTIY
>TRBV7-9|NA
ASSLVLRGGYEQY
>TRBV9|NA
ASRTGTGYTDTQY
>TRBV7-2|NA
ASSFWGTSSYEQY
>TRBV5-1|NA
ASSLVAAGGRYNEQF
>TRBV28|NA
ASLNLRTNQPQH
>TRBV19|NA
ASSRGQGANIQY
>TRBV3-1/TRBV3-2|NA
ASTSMLSGNTIY
>TRBV7-6|NA
ASSLYQAARSDNEQF
>TRBV6-6|NA
ASTLLTGYSGNTIY
>TRBV9|NA
ASSPPLEGTYGYT
>TRBV24-1|NA
ATSDPGGNNEQF
>TRBV18|NA
ASSPPRVGNTEAF
>TRBV27|NA
ASRATNSYEQY
>TRBV28|NA
ASIPGRGLGYGYT
>TRBV27|NA
ASSFTKAGFNEKLF
>TRBV4-2|NA
ASSQAGTGDSGANVLT
>TRBV7-6|NA
ASSLGGGDEQY
>TRBV18|NA
ASSPQGFDEKLF
>TRBV29-1|NA
SVERGNYGYT
>TRBV27|once
ASTWRRGTHTGELF
>TRBV11-2|NA
ASSFRETQY
>TRBV28|few
ASSSGTGGRGYT
>TRBV12-3/TRBV12-4|NA
ASSRGVPGELF
>TRBV19|few
ASSIVGTGRYGYT
>TRBV5-1|NA
ASSLVTGGTWTEAF
>TRBV5-4|NA
ASRQGQMNTEAF
>TRBV5-1|NA
ASSLGGLLEAF